The 27 T cell receptor beta chains presented below share a single source sample, sequenced in a study of T cells in Graves' hyperthyroidism and ophthalmopathy. TCR beta CDR3 regions were amplified from RNA. The HTBI set primed first-round TCR CDR3 RT-PCR. Each CDR3 protein gets one entry after TCRdb re-called the multiplex PCR reads with MiXCR. In the table there are approximately 740,000 distinct CDR3 sequences, 14% of which are singletons. The specimen sequenced was blood. These receptors were taken from a woman under 30 with Graves' hyperthyroidism.

This clonotype has a count of ten or more. This sequence joins TRBV12-3 or TRBV12-4 and TRBJ1-1; 8 bases line up with TRBD1. This CDR3 contains 14 residues. V shed 7 bases and J 5 bases; nucleotides not matched to a gene: 9. CDR3 region: CASKSQGGGTEAFF. The CDR3 DNA reads as TGTGCCAGCAAGTCACAGGGGGGAGGGACTGAAGCTTTCTTT.

This clonotype showed up many times. The chain carries TRBV20-1 and TRBJ2-5, with D possibly TRBD1 on 6 matching bases. Germline assignment: CDR1 DFQATT and CDR2 SNEGSKA (reference sequence). V was trimmed by 7 bases and J by 2 bases, leaving 23 bases between them. CDR3 length equals 16 residues. This chain's CDR3 is CSGDSADSPSQETQYF. The CDR3 DNA sequence: TGCAGTGGGGATTCCGCGGACAGCCCTAGTCAAGAGACCCAGTACTTC.

V is TRBV6-2 or TRBV6-3 and J is TRBJ2-1, with D perhaps being TRBD1 or TRBD2 (5 bases each). CDR3 length equals 13 residues. V lost 8 bases and J lost 6, with 14 bases in between. CDR1 is MNHEY, CDR2 SVGEGT, per germline. CDR3 DNA sequence: TGTGCCAGCGGGTTTAATGGGGGCAATGAGCAGTTCTTC. Residues: CASGFNGGNEQFF.

The V and J genes are TRBV29-1 and TRBJ2-7; TRBD1 or TRBD2 may be the D gene (5 bases each). V lost 6 bases to trimming and J lost 1 base, with 16 bases between them. CDR3 length: 14 amino acids. The germline V gene encodes CDR1 SQVTM and CDR2 ANQGSEA. In DNA form, the CDR3 reads TGCAGCGTCGAGACTATAGACAGTTCCTACGAGCAGTACTTC. Residues: CSVETIDSSYEQYF.

The rearrangement uses TRBV24-1 and TRBJ2-2; D gene ambiguous. Germline V lookup: CDR1 KGHDR, CDR2 SFDVKD. The CDR3 extends over 16 amino acids. V gave up 3 bases and J gave up 3 bases, with 13 bases separating them. This CDR3 reads CATSDRKSYDTGELFF. The CDR3 DNA follows: TGTGCCACCAGTGATCGGAAAAGCTACGACACCGGGGAGCTGTTTTTT.

This clonotype has at least ten counts. The chain is built from TRBV28 and TRBJ2-7, with 9 nucleotides matching TRBD1. In germline, CDR1 is MDHEN, CDR2 SYDVKM. The junction had 7 bases not matched to a gene; V was cut back by 5 bases and J by 2 bases. The CDR3 runs 15 residues. In nucleotides, the CDR3 is TGTGCCAGCAGTGGTGCGGGACAGGGACCCTACGAGCAGTACTTC. Translated, it gives CASSGAGQGPYEQYF.

This clonotype was observed a few times. The chain employs TRBV3-1 and TRBJ2-2, with D possibly TRBD2 on 5 matching bases. From germline, CDR1 is LGHDT and CDR2 YNNKEL (reference sequence). The CDR3 consists of 15 residues. Trimming cost V 4 bases and J 7 bases, with 16 bases left between them. The CDR3 spells CASSLVASLDGELFF. The CDR3 nucleotides read TGTGCCAGCAGCCTGGTAGCGAGCTTGGACGGGGAGCTGTTTTTT.

In this sample, this clonotype turned up many times. The chain links TRBV6-1 to TRBJ1-2; D is uncertain. CDR3 length: 13 amino acids. V was cut by 7 bases and J by 3 bases, with 12 bases left in between. The germline V gene encodes CDR1 MNHNS and CDR2 SASEGT. As DNA, the CDR3 is TGTGCCAGCACCAACACCGGGTACTATGGCTACACCTTC. It encodes CASTNTGYYGYTF.

Ten or more counts support this clonotype. The chain couples TRBV29-1 to TRBJ2-1; D is possibly TRBD1 or TRBD2 (5 bases each). Germline CDR1 is SQVTM and CDR2 is ANQGSEA. V was trimmed by 6 bases and J by 2 bases, leaving 14 bases between them. This CDR3 is 14 amino acids long. The CDR3 coding sequence is TGCAGCGTCACCGGGACGGTGCCCTACAATGAGCAGTTCTTC. It codes for CSVTGTVPYNEQFF.

The sample holds many counts of this clonotype. This chain joins TRBV12-3 or TRBV12-4 and TRBJ2-7; possible D gene TRBD2, 6 bases. V was pared by 5 bases and J by 0 bases, with 14 bases between. This CDR3 is 15 amino acids long. CDR3 nucleotide sequence: TGTGCCAGCAGTCTTAGCGGCTTGGGCTCCTACGAGCAGTACTTC. Its translation: CASSLSGLGSYEQYF.

The table lists this clonotype with many counts. The chain employs TRBV2 and TRBJ1-2; D remains ambiguous. There are 12 residues in the CDR3. V was pared by 6 bases and J by 8 bases, with 13 bases between. Looked up from germline, CDR1 is SNHLY and CDR2 is FYNNEI. In DNA form, the CDR3 reads TGTGCCAGCAGGCCGGGCATCGACGGCTACACCTTC. As protein: CASRPGIDGYTF.

This clonotype has at least ten counts. The chain employs TRBV11-2 and TRBJ2-7, with a possible D match to TRBD1 (6 bases). The germline V and J ends were trimmed by 5 bases and 6 bases, with 14 bases remaining between them. Germline values: CDR1 SGHAT, CDR2 FQNNGV. This CDR3 has 13 residues. CDR3 coding DNA: TGTGCCAGCAGCATGGTAGGGGGTGGCGAGCAGTACTTC. Translated: CASSMVGGGEQYF.

This clonotype was seen at least ten times. The chain couples TRBV6-2 or TRBV6-3 to TRBJ2-7; TRBD2 agrees at 12 bases. Trimming removed 2 bases from V and 3 bases from J; junction bases left unmatched: 5. The CDR3 covers 16 residues. From germline, CDR1 is MNHEY and CDR2 SVGEGT. CDR3: CASSYQLAGGSYEQYF. CDR3 bases: TGTGCCAGCAGTTACCAACTAGCGGGGGGAAGCTACGAGCAGTACTTC.

This clonotype was detected a few times. The chain links TRBV4-1 to TRBJ2-1; D is uncertain. Germline CDR1 is MGHRA and CDR2 is YSYEKL. The CDR3 spans 14 residues. The V end was cut by 3 bases, the J end by 4 bases, with 10 bases between. The CDR3 DNA is TGCGCCAGCAGCCAGGCTACCTTTTACAATGAGCAGTTCTTC. Protein: CASSQATFYNEQFF.

This clonotype showed up many times. The chain uses TRBV11-2 and TRBJ2-1; D is undetermined. The CDR3 covers 16 residues. V lost 3 bases and J 5 bases, leaving 17 bases between the germline ends. CDR1 is SGHAT and CDR2 is FQNNGV in the germline V gene. CDR3 coding DNA: TGTGCCAGCAGCTTTCCCCGAGGAAGGCGGCACAATGAGCAGTTCTTC. This encodes CASSFPRGRRHNEQFF.

This clonotype was observed a few times. This sequence may be a read error, since a much larger clone differs from it by one base. The V call is TRBV9, the J call TRBJ2-1; 7 positions match TRBD2. CDR1 is SGDLS, CDR2 YYNGEE, per germline. This CDR3 has 15 amino acids. CDR3 nucleotide sequence: TGTACCAGCAGCCCGAAGAGCGGGATTTACAATGAGCAGTTCTTC. Translated, it gives CTSSPKSGIYNEQFF.

In the case of this clonotype: A much bigger clone sits one base away, suggesting this may be a read error. This chain joins TRBV6-2 or TRBV6-3 and TRBJ2-3; the match to TRBD2 covers 8 bases. Germline loops: CDR1 MNHEY, CDR2 SVGEGT. This CDR3 region has 16 residues. In DNA, the CDR3 is TGTGCCGGCAGTTACTCGTCAGCGGGGGGCACAGATACGCAGTATTTT. It is translated as CAGSYSSAGGTDTQYF.

This clonotype turned up a few times. V is TRBV6-1 and J is TRBJ2-5; D is undetermined. This CDR3 contains 14 residues. The V gene's germline CDR1 is MNHNS and CDR2 SASEGT. V was clipped by 5 bases and J by 0 bases, with 10 bases between them. The CDR3 DNA sequence: TGTGCCAGCAGTTCCGCTAGGGACCAAGAGACCCAGTACTTC. It yields the protein CASSSARDQETQYF.

In this sample, this clonotype turned up many times. This chain uses TRBV6-1 with TRBJ1-2; TRBD1 matches 11 bases. Per the germline V gene, CDR1 is MNHNS and CDR2 is SASEGT. This CDR3 has 16 residues. The junction had 12 bases not matched to a gene; V was cut back by 4 bases and J by 8 bases. CDR3 sequence reads: CASSAPSGQGARGYTF. DNA of the CDR3: TGTGCCAGCAGTGCCCCCTCCGGACAGGGGGCGCGGGGCTACACCTTC.

The gene calls are TRBV20-1 and TRBJ1-5; 7 bases line up with TRBD1. The CDR3 loop spans 13 amino acids. Germline V gene lookup returns CDR1 DFQATT and CDR2 SNEGSKA (reference sequence). V shed 6 bases, J shed 4 bases, and the junction held 6 bases outside the gene matches. Written as DNA, the CDR3 is TGCAGTGCCAGGGGGGCCGGAAATCAGCCCCAGCATTTT. This gives the protein CSARGAGNQPQHF.

This chain connects TRBV29-1 to TRBJ2-3; 10 bases map to TRBD2. The germline CDR1 and CDR2 sequences are SQVTM and ANQGSEA. This CDR3 comprises 12 residues. V shed 7 bases, J shed 3 bases, and the junction held 1 base outside the gene matches. DNA for the CDR3: TGCAGCGCGACTAGCGGGACAGATACGCAGTATTTT. Protein product: CSATSGTDTQYF.

This clonotype was found a few times. At one boundary the junction diverges from the germline segment, which might be a read error. V usage is TRBV6-2 or TRBV6-3 and J usage is TRBJ1-2; D is perhaps TRBD1 (5 bases). The CDR3 extends over 14 amino acids. Germline V gene data show CDR1 as MNHEY and CDR2 as SVGEGT. CDR3 coding DNA: TGTACCAGCAGTTACACCGGGACCGACTATGGCTACACCTTC. Translation: CTSSYTGTDYGYTF.

This clonotype was counted at least ten times. V and J are TRBV28 and TRBJ2-3, with TRBD2 matching 10 bases. This CDR3 has 15 amino acids. V shed 6 bases and J 8 bases; nucleotides not matched to a gene: 11. Germline assignment: CDR1 MDHEN and CDR2 SYDVKM. The CDR3 protein is CASSESGRAVGTQYF. The CDR3 DNA follows: TGTGCCAGCAGCGAGAGCGGGAGGGCCGTCGGTACGCAGTATTTT.

This clonotype was picked up a small number of times. The rearrangement links TRBV7-2 to TRBJ2-2; D unclear. The CDR3 is 16 amino acids. Trimming left V 5 bases short and J 4 bases short, with 17 bases between. The germline V gene has CDR1 SGHTA and CDR2 FQGNSA. The CDR3 DNA sequence: TGTGCCAGCAGCCCACGCCAATCTCCGGGCACCGGGGAGCTGTTTTTT. The encoded protein is CASSPRQSPGTGELFF.

This clonotype was observed many times. J is TRBJ2-1 and V is TRBV2; perhaps TRBD2 as D (7 bases). Germline V gene data show CDR1 as SNHLY and CDR2 as FYNNEI. V shed 6 bases and J shed 7 bases, with 16 bases lying between them. The CDR3 length is 14 residues. The CDR3 spells CASSPNGGLNEQFF. The CDR3 nucleotides read TGTGCCAGCAGCCCTAACGGGGGGCTGAATGAGCAGTTCTTC.

There are many counts of this clonotype. The chain links TRBV7-2 to TRBJ2-7; 9 nucleotides match TRBD2. V lost 5 bases, J lost 4 bases, and 9 bases stayed unmatched. The germline V gene encodes CDR1 SGHTA and CDR2 FQGNSA. The CDR3 contains 15 residues. As DNA, the CDR3 is TGTGCCAGCAGCCCCCGCGCTAGCGGGAAATACGAGCAGTACTTC. Translating it yields CASSPRASGKYEQYF.

This clonotype was recorded a few times. The chain couples TRBV6-1 to TRBJ2-2; 7 nucleotides agree with TRBD2. CDR3 length equals 14 residues. Losses at the gene ends were 8 bases for V and 1 base for J; bases not matched to a gene: 4. Germline-derived CDR1 and CDR2 are MNHNS and SASEGT. DNA of the CDR3: TGTGCCAGCCATACTAGCGAGAACACCGGGGAGCTGTTTTTT. Amino acids: CASHTSENTGELFF.